These T cell receptor beta chains were read from a single sample in a study of early stage breast cancer tumors. Assay used: immunoSEQ multiplex PCR; TCRdb lists only in-frame clones, some missing. This table has around 50,000 clones, 65% to 90% appearing once. Specimen: blood. The receptors originated from a person in their fifties with breast cancer. Each CDR3 is given with its conserved first and last residue. A D gene is named only where the DNA matches it firmly. Rows give clone size only sometimes, using once, few, many, or a class for an expanded clone.

v_call	d_call	j_call	clone_size	cdr3_aa	cdr3_nt
TRBV7-3	NA	TRBJ2-1	NA	CASSLTSGHLGGNEQFF	TGTGCCAGCAGCTTAACGTCGGGACACTTAGGGGGCAATGAGCAGTTCTTC
TRBV25-1	NA	TRBJ1-5	NA	CASSFTGNQPQHF	TGTGCCAGCAGTTTTACAGGCAATCAGCCCCAGCATTTT
TRBV5-1	NA	TRBJ1-5	few	CASSLDGLDQPQHF	TGCGCCAGCAGCTTGGACGGTTTGGACCAGCCCCAGCATTTT
TRBV5-1	TRBD1	TRBJ1-1	NA	CASSLRDRDTEAFF	TGCGCCAGCAGCCTCCGGGACAGAGACACTGAAGCTTTCTTT
TRBV9	TRBD1	TRBJ2-1	NA	CASTRQGDYNEQFF	TGTGCCAGCACCCGACAGGGGGATTACAATGAGCAGTTCTTC
TRBV20-1	NA	TRBJ1-1	NA	CSATRGRAFF	TGCAGTGCGACCCGCGGGCGAGCTTTCTTT
TRBV5-1	TRBD2	TRBJ2-1	NA	CASTPLAGGTNEQFF	TGCGCCAGCACCCCACTAGCGGGAGGTACCAATGAGCAGTTCTTC
TRBV18	NA	TRBJ2-5	NA	CASSPATRETQYF	TGTGCCAGCTCACCAGCGACACGGGAGACCCAGTACTTC
TRBV11-3	TRBD2	TRBJ2-2	NA	CASSFRTSSNTGELFF	TGTGCCAGCAGTTTCCGGACTAGCTCGAACACCGGGGAGCTGTTTTTT
TRBV6-5	NA	TRBJ1-2	once	CASSRSQVNGGYTF	TGTGCCAGCAGCAGATCACAGGTTAACGGTGGCTACACCTTC
TRBV6-5	TRBD1	TRBJ2-1	NA	CASSYSRDRLYNEQFF	TGTGCCAGCAGTTACTCCCGGGACAGGCTTTACAATGAGCAGTTCTTC
TRBV10-2	NA	TRBJ2-5	few	CASRQGREETQYF	TGCGCCAGCAGGCAGGGTAGGGAGGAGACCCAGTACTTC
TRBV28	NA	TRBJ1-2	NA	CASSSEAMGRQSNTYGYTF	TGTGCCAGCAGTTCCGAGGCCATGGGGAGGCAGTCGAATACCTATGGCTACACCTTC